This is a list of T cell receptor beta chains from one sample in a study of shared clonotypes between healthy human individuals. The table came from immunoSEQ multiplex PCR; TCRdb's copy has only in-frame clones and leaves some out. The sample lists about 1.4 million clones, around 97% occurring once. The material sequenced was naive CD4+ T cells sorted from blood. All receptors come from a man aged 25-45 years in good health. CDR3s include the opening cysteine and the closing phenylalanine or tryptophan. The D gene is left open where the match is weak. Clone sizes are given selectively: once, few, many, or a class where the clone is expanded.

j_gene: TRBJ2-1; v_gene: TRBV7-9; abundance: once; d_gene: TRBD2; CDR3aa: CASSLRERELYNEQFF; CDR3nt: TGTGCCAGCAGCTTACGTGAGCGGGAGCTCTACAATGAGCAGTTCTTC
j_gene: TRBJ1-2; v_gene: TRBV28; abundance: -; d_gene: -; CDR3aa: CASHSTGPGNYGYTF; CDR3nt: TGTGCCAGCCATTCCACGGGACCGGGCAACTATGGCTACACCTTC
j_gene: TRBJ2-5; v_gene: TRBV4-1; abundance: -; d_gene: TRBD1; CDR3aa: CASSQFSGGQGYIETQYF; CDR3nt: TGCGCCAGCAGCCAATTTTCGGGCGGACAGGGGTATATCGAGACCCAGTACTTC
j_gene: TRBJ2-1; v_gene: TRBV10-3; abundance: -; d_gene: TRBD2; CDR3aa: CANLSGRSPGSSYNEQFF; CDR3nt: TGTGCCAACCTTAGCGGGAGGTCCCCTGGGAGCTCCTACAATGAGCAGTTCTTC
j_gene: TRBJ2-3; v_gene: TRBV2; abundance: -; d_gene: -; CDR3aa: CASSVLAGTDTQYF; CDR3nt: TGTGCCAGCAGTGTTTTAGCGGGCACAGATACGCAGTATTTT
j_gene: TRBJ2-3; v_gene: TRBV5-1; abundance: -; d_gene: -; CDR3aa: CASSGAVRENTQYF; CDR3nt: TGCGCCAGCAGTGGAGCGGTCCGAGAGAATACGCAGTATTTT
j_gene: TRBJ2-5; v_gene: TRBV7-9; abundance: once; d_gene: -; CDR3aa: CASSPAGGLNF; CDR3nt: TGTGCCAGCAGCCCAGCAGGGGGACTAAACTTC
j_gene: TRBJ2-5; v_gene: TRBV9; abundance: -; d_gene: TRBD1; CDR3aa: CASSEGQGLGTQYF; CDR3nt: TGTGCCAGCAGCGAGGGACAGGGGTTGGGGACCCAGTACTTC
j_gene: TRBJ2-5; v_gene: TRBV7-9; abundance: -; d_gene: TRBD2; CDR3aa: CASSSSASGTISSQETQYF; CDR3nt: TGTGCCAGCAGCTCGTCGGCTAGCGGGACAATATCTTCCCAAGAGACCCAGTACTTC
j_gene: TRBJ2-1; v_gene: TRBV2; abundance: -; d_gene: TRBD2; CDR3aa: CAGTVAGDDEQFF; CDR3nt: TGTGCCGGGACGGTAGCGGGAGATGATGAGCAGTTCTTC
j_gene: TRBJ1-1; v_gene: TRBV11-2; abundance: -; d_gene: TRBD1; CDR3aa: CASSYRTGNTYTEAFF; CDR3nt: TGTGCCAGCAGCTACCGGACAGGGAATACGTACACTGAAGCTTTCTTT
j_gene: TRBJ1-5; v_gene: TRBV19; abundance: once; d_gene: -; CDR3aa: CASTYGGNRNQPQHF; CDR3nt: TGTGCGTCAACCTATGGAGGGAATCGTAATCAGCCCCAGCATTTT
j_gene: TRBJ2-1; v_gene: TRBV28; abundance: -; d_gene: -; CDR3aa: CASVGQGPYNEQFF; CDR3nt: TGTGCCAGCGTGGGGCAGGGCCCTTACAATGAGCAGTTCTTC
j_gene: TRBJ1-1; v_gene: TRBV2; abundance: -; d_gene: -; CDR3aa: CASSLQGPDTEAFF; CDR3nt: TGTGCCAGCAGTTTACAGGGCCCCGACACTGAAGCTTTCTTT
j_gene: TRBJ2-7; v_gene: TRBV4-3; abundance: -; d_gene: -; CDR3aa: CASSQGRGRYEQYF; CDR3nt: TGCGCCAGCAGCCAAGGCCGGGGCCGTTACGAGCAGTACTTC
j_gene: TRBJ2-7; v_gene: TRBV7-2; abundance: once; d_gene: TRBD2; CDR3aa: CASSLGLAGMEYADEQYF; CDR3nt: TGTGCCAGCAGCTTGGGACTAGCGGGAATGGAGTACGCGGACGAGCAGTACTTC
j_gene: TRBJ1-5; v_gene: TRBV30; abundance: once; d_gene: -; CDR3aa: CAWSSGGDQPQHF; CDR3nt: TGTGCCTGGAGTTCTGGTGGGGATCAGCCCCAGCATTTT
j_gene: TRBJ2-1; v_gene: TRBV15; abundance: -; d_gene: TRBD2; CDR3aa: CATRRSSGSSYYNEQFF; CDR3nt: TGTGCCACCCGTCGGTCTAGCGGGAGTTCATACTACAATGAGCAGTTCTTC
j_gene: TRBJ2-5; v_gene: TRBV28; abundance: -; d_gene: TRBD2; CDR3aa: CASSWGPGLARPSTIQETQYF; CDR3nt: TGTGCCAGCAGTTGGGGGCCGGGACTAGCGCGGCCATCCACCATCCAAGAGACCCAGTACTTC
j_gene: TRBJ1-5; v_gene: TRBV9; abundance: -; d_gene: -; CDR3aa: CASSVGLDQPQHF; CDR3nt: TGTGCCAGCAGCGTAGGTCTGGATCAGCCCCAGCATTTT
j_gene: TRBJ2-3; v_gene: TRBV5-1; abundance: few; d_gene: -; CDR3aa: CASSLDFFRGSRSTDTQYF; CDR3nt: TGCGCCAGCAGCTTGGATTTCTTTAGGGGGAGTAGGAGTACAGATACGCAGTATTTT
j_gene: TRBJ1-5; v_gene: TRBV7-2; abundance: -; d_gene: TRBD1; CDR3aa: CASSLVWDRGNQPQHF; CDR3nt: TGTGCCAGCAGCTTAGTATGGGACAGGGGAAATCAGCCCCAGCATTTT
j_gene: TRBJ2-3; v_gene: TRBV19; abundance: -; d_gene: -; CDR3aa: CASSIGRRTDTQYF; CDR3nt: TGTGCCAGTAGTATAGGTAGGCGCACAGATACGCAGTATTTT
j_gene: TRBJ2-1; v_gene: TRBV9; abundance: -; d_gene: -; CDR3aa: CASSLQGHNNEQFF; CDR3nt: TGTGCCAGCAGCCTACAGGGTCACAACAATGAGCAGTTCTTC
j_gene: TRBJ2-5; v_gene: TRBV12-5; abundance: few; d_gene: -; CDR3aa: CASGRSVQETQYF; CDR3nt: TGTGCTAGTGGTAGATCAGTGCAAGAGACCCAGTACTTC
j_gene: TRBJ2-1; v_gene: TRBV11-2; abundance: -; d_gene: -; CDR3aa: CASSRASGLQNEQFF; CDR3nt: TGTGCCAGCTCCCGCGCGTCGGGACTGCAAAATGAGCAGTTCTTC
j_gene: TRBJ1-1; v_gene: TRBV7-2; abundance: once; d_gene: TRBD1; CDR3aa: CASSSHAQGVGTEAFF; CDR3nt: TGTGCCAGCAGCTCCCACGCACAGGGGGTTGGCACTGAAGCTTTCTTT
j_gene: TRBJ2-1; v_gene: TRBV6-1; abundance: once; d_gene: -; CDR3aa: CASSDWGKDYNEQFF; CDR3nt: TGTGCCAGCAGTGATTGGGGTAAGGACTACAATGAGCAGTTCTTC
j_gene: TRBJ1-1; v_gene: TRBV7-2; abundance: -; d_gene: -; CDR3aa: CASSPSGRMNTEAFF; CDR3nt: TGTGCCAGCAGCCCCTCGGGAAGGATGAACACTGAAGCTTTCTTT
j_gene: TRBJ1-4; v_gene: TRBV18; abundance: -; d_gene: -; CDR3aa: CASSQGSANEKLFF; CDR3nt: TGTGCCAGCTCGCAAGGGTCGGCTAATGAAAAACTGTTTTTT
j_gene: TRBJ2-3; v_gene: TRBV18; abundance: once; d_gene: TRBD2; CDR3aa: CASSQDQLAGATDTQYF; CDR3nt: TGTGCCAGCTCGCAAGACCAACTAGCGGGAGCAACAGATACGCAGTATTTT
j_gene: TRBJ2-2; v_gene: TRBV11-3; abundance: -; d_gene: -; CDR3aa: CASSPRTVTGELFF; CDR3nt: TGTGCCAGCAGCCCCCGGACAGTCACCGGGGAGCTGTTTTTT
j_gene: TRBJ2-7; v_gene: TRBV29-1; abundance: -; d_gene: TRBD1; CDR3aa: CSGGQGVYEQYF; CDR3nt: TGCAGCGGGGGACAGGGGGTATACGAGCAGTACTTC
j_gene: TRBJ2-5; v_gene: TRBV7-9; abundance: -; d_gene: TRBD1; CDR3aa: CASSQTGAGAETQYF; CDR3nt: TGTGCCAGCAGCCAGACAGGGGCTGGAGCAGAGACCCAGTACTTC
j_gene: TRBJ2-5; v_gene: TRBV19; abundance: -; d_gene: -; CDR3aa: CASSPHFAGKETQYF; CDR3nt: TGTGCCAGTAGTCCTCATTTTGCGGGGAAAGAGACCCAGTACTTC
j_gene: TRBJ1-1; v_gene: TRBV6-6; abundance: -; d_gene: -; CDR3aa: CASSYSVRGWDTEAFF; CDR3nt: TGTGCCAGCAGTTACTCAGTTCGGGGGTGGGACACTGAAGCTTTCTTT
j_gene: TRBJ2-1; v_gene: TRBV7-3; abundance: -; d_gene: -; CDR3aa: CASSPGRTVNEQFF; CDR3nt: TGTGCCAGCAGCCCGGGGAGGACCGTCAATGAGCAGTTCTTC
j_gene: TRBJ2-2; v_gene: TRBV5-1; abundance: -; d_gene: TRBD1; CDR3aa: CASSSGTGNTGELFF; CDR3nt: TGCGCCAGCAGCTCCGGGACAGGGAACACCGGGGAGCTGTTTTTT
j_gene: TRBJ2-3; v_gene: TRBV15; abundance: once; d_gene: TRBD2; CDR3aa: CATSRDRASGSSYTQYF; CDR3nt: TGTGCCACCAGCAGAGACCGGGCCAGCGGGAGTTCCTATACGCAGTATTTT
j_gene: TRBJ2-7; v_gene: TRBV30; abundance: -; d_gene: TRBD1; CDR3aa: CAWSVIGTGSYEQYF; CDR3nt: TGTGCCTGGAGTGTTATCGGGACAGGGTCCTACGAGCAGTACTTC
j_gene: TRBJ1-4; v_gene: TRBV10-1; abundance: -; d_gene: -; CDR3aa: CASSEWRGDGELFF; CDR3nt: TGCGCCAGCAGTGAGTGGAGAGGGGACGGAGAACTGTTTTTT
j_gene: TRBJ1-5; v_gene: TRBV19; abundance: -; d_gene: TRBD1; CDR3aa: CASRGTGDGNQPQHF; CDR3nt: TGTGCCAGTAGAGGGACAGGGGATGGCAATCAGCCCCAGCATTTT
j_gene: TRBJ2-2; v_gene: TRBV18; abundance: -; d_gene: -; CDR3aa: CASSPLGQNTGELFF; CDR3nt: TGTGCCAGCTCACCCCTAGGACAGAACACCGGGGAGCTGTTTTTT
j_gene: TRBJ2-1; v_gene: TRBV5-6; abundance: -; d_gene: TRBD2; CDR3aa: CASSSLGGSIYEQFF; CDR3nt: TGTGCCAGCAGCTCCCTGGGCGGGAGCATCTATGAGCAGTTCTTC
j_gene: TRBJ1-2; v_gene: TRBV28; abundance: -; d_gene: TRBD1; CDR3aa: CASSLRQGYFYGYTF; CDR3nt: TGTGCCAGCAGCTTAAGACAGGGGTACTTCTATGGCTACACCTTC
j_gene: TRBJ2-7; v_gene: TRBV5-1; abundance: once; d_gene: -; CDR3aa: CASRFSGSPPYEQYF; CDR3nt: TGCGCCAGCAGGTTTTCAGGCTCTCCGCCCTACGAGCAGTACTTC
j_gene: TRBJ1-5; v_gene: TRBV2; abundance: -; d_gene: -; CDR3aa: CASSWQGFDQPQHF; CDR3nt: TGTGCCAGCAGCTGGCAGGGGTTCGATCAGCCCCAGCATTTT
j_gene: TRBJ2-2; v_gene: TRBV6-6; abundance: -; d_gene: TRBD1; CDR3aa: CASTHYRDSPGELFF; CDR3nt: TGTGCCAGCACCCACTACCGGGACAGCCCCGGGGAGCTGTTTTTT
j_gene: TRBJ1-2; v_gene: TRBV19; abundance: -; d_gene: -; CDR3aa: CASSRPGQPNYGYTF; CDR3nt: TGTGCCAGTAGTCGACCCGGACAGCCGAATTATGGCTACACCTTC
j_gene: TRBJ2-5; v_gene: TRBV9; abundance: -; d_gene: TRBD1; CDR3aa: CASSLSGQGARETQYF; CDR3nt: TGTGCCAGCAGCCTATCTGGACAGGGGGCGAGGGAGACCCAGTACTTC
j_gene: TRBJ2-1; v_gene: TRBV5-5; abundance: -; d_gene: TRBD2; CDR3aa: CASSWTSVEFF; CDR3nt: TGTGCCAGCAGCTGGACTAGTGTTGAGTTCTTC
j_gene: TRBJ1-5; v_gene: TRBV6-6; abundance: -; d_gene: TRBD1; CDR3aa: CASSVGTVFRNQPQHF; CDR3nt: TGTGCCAGCAGCGTCGGGACAGTTTTCCGCAATCAGCCCCAGCATTTT
j_gene: TRBJ2-7; v_gene: TRBV5-6; abundance: -; d_gene: TRBD2; CDR3aa: CASRPSGLLSNEQYF; CDR3nt: TGTGCCAGCAGACCATCGGGACTATTGAGTAACGAGCAGTACTTC
j_gene: TRBJ2-7; v_gene: TRBV6-5; abundance: -; d_gene: TRBD1; CDR3aa: CASHRDRVPYEQYF; CDR3nt: TGTGCCAGCCACCGGGACAGGGTTCCCTACGAGCAGTACTTC
j_gene: TRBJ2-2; v_gene: TRBV9; abundance: -; d_gene: TRBD2; CDR3aa: CASSGRALAGVTGELFF; CDR3nt: TGTGCCAGCAGCGGGAGGGCCCTAGCGGGAGTCACCGGGGAGCTGTTTTTT
j_gene: TRBJ2-7; v_gene: TRBV5-1; abundance: -; d_gene: TRBD1; CDR3aa: CASSPPTGAIDEQYF; CDR3nt: TGCGCCAGCAGCCCTCCGACAGGGGCGATCGACGAGCAGTACTTC
j_gene: TRBJ2-2; v_gene: TRBV7-6; abundance: -; d_gene: -; CDR3aa: CASSLWQGAGGELFF; CDR3nt: TGTGCCAGCAGCTTATGGCAAGGGGCAGGCGGGGAGCTGTTTTTT